This T cell receptor (beta chain) emerged from a study of blood T cell repertoires in COVID-19. Study background: Sources were T cells, B-cell-depleted T cells, or PBMCs; the material itself was cDNA or gDNA.

This table comes from immunoSEQ multiplex PCR, and its TCRdb copy is limited to in-frame clones, with some not included. Of tens of thousands of clones listed, around 87% are singletons. Germline CDR1 and CDR2: LGHNA and YNFKEQ. The CDR3 runs to 17 residues. The ends lost 3 bases at V and 0 bases at J; junction bases unmatched: 8. Input material: peripheral blood. The receptor's source is a human donor with active COVID-19. The donor label of this sample is uncertain. The chain combines TRBV4-2 with TRBJ2-4; 7 bases line up with TRBD1. In DNA form, the CDR3 reads TGTGCCAGCAGCCAGAGATTCACAGGGGCAGCCAAAAACATTCAGTACTTC. Protein: CASSQRFTGAAKNIQYF.